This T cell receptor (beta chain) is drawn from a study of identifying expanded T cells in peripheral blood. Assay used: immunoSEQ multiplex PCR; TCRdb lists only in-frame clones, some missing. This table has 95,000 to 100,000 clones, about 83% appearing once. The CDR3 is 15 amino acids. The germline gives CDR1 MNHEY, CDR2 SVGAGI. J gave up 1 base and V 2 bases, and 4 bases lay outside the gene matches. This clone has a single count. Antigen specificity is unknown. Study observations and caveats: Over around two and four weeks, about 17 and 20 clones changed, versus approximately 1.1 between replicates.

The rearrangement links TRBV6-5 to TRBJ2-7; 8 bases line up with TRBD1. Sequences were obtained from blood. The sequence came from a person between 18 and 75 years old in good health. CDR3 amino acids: CASSYRDRRSYEQYF. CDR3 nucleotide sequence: TGTGCCAGCAGTTACCGGGACAGGAGGTCCTACGAGCAGTACTTC.